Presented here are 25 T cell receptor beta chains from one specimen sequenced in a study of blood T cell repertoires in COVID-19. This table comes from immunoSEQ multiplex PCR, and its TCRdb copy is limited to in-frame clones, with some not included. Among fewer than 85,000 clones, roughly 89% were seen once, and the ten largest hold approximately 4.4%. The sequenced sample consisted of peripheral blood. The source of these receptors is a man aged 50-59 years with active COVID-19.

The CDR3 region has the DNA TGTGCCAGCTCACCACCTCTTCTCACCGGGGAGCTGTTTTTT. Encoded protein: CASSPPLLTGELFF. The J gene is TRBJ2-2, the V gene TRBV18; no firm D call. V lost 0 bases, J lost 4 bases, and 6 bases lay in between. The CDR3 sequence is 14 residues long. Per the germline V gene, CDR1 is KGHSH and CDR2 is LQKENI.

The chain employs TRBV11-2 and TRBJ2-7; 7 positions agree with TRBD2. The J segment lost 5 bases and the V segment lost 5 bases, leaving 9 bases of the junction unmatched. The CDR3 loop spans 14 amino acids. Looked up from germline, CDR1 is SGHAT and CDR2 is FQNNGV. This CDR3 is CASSRPREGHEQYF. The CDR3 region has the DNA TGTGCCAGCAGCCGACCGAGGGAGGGCCACGAGCAGTACTTC.

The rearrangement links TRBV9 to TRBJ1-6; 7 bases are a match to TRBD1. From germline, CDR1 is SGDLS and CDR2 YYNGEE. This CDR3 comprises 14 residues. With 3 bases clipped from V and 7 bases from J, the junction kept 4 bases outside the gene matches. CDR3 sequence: CASSAGTENSPLHF. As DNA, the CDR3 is TGTGCCAGCAGCGCCGGGACAGAGAATTCACCCCTCCACTTT. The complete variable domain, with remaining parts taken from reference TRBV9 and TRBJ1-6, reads DSGVTQTPKHLITATGQRVTLRCSPRSGDLSVYWYQQSLDQGLQFLIQYYNGEERAKGNILERFSAQQFPDLHSELNLSSLELGDSALYFCASSAGTENSPLHFGNGTRLTVT.

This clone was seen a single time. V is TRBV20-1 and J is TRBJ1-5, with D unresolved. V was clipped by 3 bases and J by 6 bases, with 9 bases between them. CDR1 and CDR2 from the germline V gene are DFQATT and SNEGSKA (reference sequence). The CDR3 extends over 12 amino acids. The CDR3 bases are TGCAGTGCTAGTAGTGGCCTTCAGCCCCAGCATTTT. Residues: CSASSGLQPQHF.

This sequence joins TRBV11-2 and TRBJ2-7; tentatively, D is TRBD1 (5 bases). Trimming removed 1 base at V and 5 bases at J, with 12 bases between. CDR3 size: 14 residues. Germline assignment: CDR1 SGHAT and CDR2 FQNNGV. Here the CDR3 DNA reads TGTGCCAGCAGCTTAGGCCAGGGCCGTGACGAGCAGTACTTC. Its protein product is CASSLGQGRDEQYF.

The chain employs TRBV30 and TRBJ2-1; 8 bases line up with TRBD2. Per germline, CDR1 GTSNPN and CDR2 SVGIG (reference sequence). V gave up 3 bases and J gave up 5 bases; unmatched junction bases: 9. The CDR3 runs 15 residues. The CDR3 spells CAWRRTGGANNEQFF. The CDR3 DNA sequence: TGTGCCTGGAGAAGAACGGGGGGGGCAAACAATGAGCAGTTCTTC.

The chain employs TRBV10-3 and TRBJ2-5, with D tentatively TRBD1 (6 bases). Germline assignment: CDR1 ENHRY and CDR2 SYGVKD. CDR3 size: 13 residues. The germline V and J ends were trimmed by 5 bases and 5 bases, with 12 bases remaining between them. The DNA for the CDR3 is TGTGCCATCAGTAAGGGGGTAGTTGAGACCCAGTACTTC. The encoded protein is CAISKGVVETQYF.

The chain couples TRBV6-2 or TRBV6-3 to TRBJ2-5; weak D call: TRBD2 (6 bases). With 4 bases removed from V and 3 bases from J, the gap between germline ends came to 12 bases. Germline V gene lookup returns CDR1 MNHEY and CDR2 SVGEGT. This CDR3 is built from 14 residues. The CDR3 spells CASSWGLDKETQYF. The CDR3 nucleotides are TGTGCCAGCAGTTGGGGACTTGATAAAGAGACCCAGTACTTC.

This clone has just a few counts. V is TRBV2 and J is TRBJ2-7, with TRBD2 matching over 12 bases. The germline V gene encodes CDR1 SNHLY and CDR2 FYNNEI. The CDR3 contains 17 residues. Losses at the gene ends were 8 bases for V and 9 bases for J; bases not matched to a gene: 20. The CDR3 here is CASSGTSGFGTSIGQYF. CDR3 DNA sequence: TGTGCCAGCTCCGGGACTAGCGGGTTTGGGACCTCTATCGGGCAGTACTTC.

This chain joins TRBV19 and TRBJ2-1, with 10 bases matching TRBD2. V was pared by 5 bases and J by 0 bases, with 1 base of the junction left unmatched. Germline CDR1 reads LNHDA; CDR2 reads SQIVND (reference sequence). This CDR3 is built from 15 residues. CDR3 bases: TGTGCCAGTAGTCCTAGCGGGAGCTCCTACAATGAGCAGTTCTTC. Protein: CASSPSGSSYNEQFF.

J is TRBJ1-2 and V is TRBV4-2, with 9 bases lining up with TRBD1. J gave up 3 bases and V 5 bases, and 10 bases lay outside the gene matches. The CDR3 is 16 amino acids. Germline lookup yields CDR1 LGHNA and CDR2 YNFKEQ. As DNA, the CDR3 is TGTGCCAGCAGCGGACAGGGGCAGGGGTGGGACTATGGCTACACCTTC. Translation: CASSGQGQGWDYGYTF.

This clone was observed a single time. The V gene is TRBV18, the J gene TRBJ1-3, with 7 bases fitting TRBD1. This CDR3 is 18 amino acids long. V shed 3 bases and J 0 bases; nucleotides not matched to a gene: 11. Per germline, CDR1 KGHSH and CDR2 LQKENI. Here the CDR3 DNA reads TGTGCCAGCTCACCGGCAATGGCAGGGGGACTCTCTGGAAACACCATATATTTT. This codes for CASSPAMAGGLSGNTIYF.

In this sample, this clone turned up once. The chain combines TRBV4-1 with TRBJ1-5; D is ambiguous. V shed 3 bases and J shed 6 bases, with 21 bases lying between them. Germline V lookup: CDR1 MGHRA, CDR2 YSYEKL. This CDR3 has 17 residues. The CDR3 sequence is CASSHHTIRGEGQPQHF. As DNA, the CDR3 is TGCGCCAGCAGCCATCACACCATACGGGGAGAGGGTCAGCCCCAGCATTTT.

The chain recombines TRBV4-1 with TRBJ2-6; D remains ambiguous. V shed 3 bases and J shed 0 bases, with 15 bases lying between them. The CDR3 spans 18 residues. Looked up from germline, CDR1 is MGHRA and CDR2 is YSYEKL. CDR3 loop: CASSQHTTESSGANVLTF. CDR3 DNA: TGCGCCAGCAGCCAGCATACGACGGAGAGCTCTGGGGCCAACGTCCTGACTTTC.

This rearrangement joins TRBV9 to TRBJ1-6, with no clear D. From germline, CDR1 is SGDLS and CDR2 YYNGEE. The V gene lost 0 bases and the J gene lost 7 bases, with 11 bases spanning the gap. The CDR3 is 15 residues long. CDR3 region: CASSVDPEGNSPLHF. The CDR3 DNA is TGTGCCAGCAGCGTAGACCCGGAGGGCAATTCACCCCTCCACTTT.

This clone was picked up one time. The CDR3 is CASSLYGLAGGPGTGELFF. In nucleotides, the CDR3 is TGTGCCAGCAGTTTATACGGACTAGCGGGAGGGCCAGGCACCGGGGAGCTGTTTTTT. The chain uses TRBV28 and TRBJ2-2, with TRBD2 matching 15 bases. This CDR3 is 19 amino acids long. Germline V gene lookup returns CDR1 MDHEN and CDR2 SYDVKM. Unmatched junction bases numbered 7, after V lost 1 base and J lost 4 bases.

The CDR3 loop is CASSRDRDQPQHF. The CDR3 DNA follows: TGTGCCAGCAGCCGGGACAGGGATCAGCCCCAGCATTTT. This chain connects TRBV6-5 to TRBJ1-5, with 9 bases aligning to TRBD1. The germline V gene has CDR1 MNHEY and CDR2 SVGAGI. J gave up 5 bases and V 6 bases, and 2 bases lay outside the gene matches. The CDR3 has 13 amino acids.

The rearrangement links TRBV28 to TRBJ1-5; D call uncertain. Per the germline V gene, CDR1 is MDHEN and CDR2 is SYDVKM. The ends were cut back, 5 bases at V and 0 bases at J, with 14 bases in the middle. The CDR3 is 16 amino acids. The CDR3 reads CASSPTGRLSNQPQHF. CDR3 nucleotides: TGTGCCAGCAGTCCCACCGGGAGGCTTAGCAATCAGCCCCAGCATTTT. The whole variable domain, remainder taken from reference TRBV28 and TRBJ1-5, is DVKVTQSSRYLVKRTGEKVFLECVQDMDHENMFWYRQDPGLGLRLIYFSYDVKMKEKGDIPEGYSVSREKKERFSLILESASTNQTSMYLCASSPTGRLSNQPQHFGDGTRLSIL.

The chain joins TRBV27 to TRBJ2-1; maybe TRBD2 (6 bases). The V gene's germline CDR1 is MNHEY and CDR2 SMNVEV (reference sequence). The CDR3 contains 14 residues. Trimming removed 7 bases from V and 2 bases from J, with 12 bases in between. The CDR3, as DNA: TGTGCCAGCATCCGGGGGAGACCCTACAATGAGCAGTTCTTC. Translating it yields CASIRGRPYNEQFF.

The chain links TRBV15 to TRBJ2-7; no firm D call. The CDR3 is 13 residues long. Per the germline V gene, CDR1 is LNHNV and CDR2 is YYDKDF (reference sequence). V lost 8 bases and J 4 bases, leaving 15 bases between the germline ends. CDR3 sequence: CATLQPGSYEQYF. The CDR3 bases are TGTGCCACCCTGCAGCCAGGCAGTTACGAGCAGTACTTC. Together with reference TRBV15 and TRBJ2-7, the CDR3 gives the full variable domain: DAMVIQNPRYQVTQFGKPVTLSCSQTLNHNVMYWYQQKSSQAPKLLFHYYDKDFNNEADTPDNFQSRRPNTSFCFLDIRSPGLGDTAMYLCATLQPGSYEQYFGPGTRLTVT.

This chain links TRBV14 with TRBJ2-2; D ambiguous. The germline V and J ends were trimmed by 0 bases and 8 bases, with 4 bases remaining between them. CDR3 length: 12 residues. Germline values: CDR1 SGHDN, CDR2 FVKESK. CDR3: CASSQDQGELFF. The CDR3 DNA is TGTGCCAGCAGCCAAGATCAGGGGGAGCTGTTTTTT.

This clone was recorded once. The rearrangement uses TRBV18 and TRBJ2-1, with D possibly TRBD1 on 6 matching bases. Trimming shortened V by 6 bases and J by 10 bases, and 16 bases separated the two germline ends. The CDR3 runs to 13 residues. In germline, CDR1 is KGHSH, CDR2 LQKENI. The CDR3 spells CASSASIGGEQFF. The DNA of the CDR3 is TGTGCCAGCTCCGCTAGTATAGGGGGAGAGCAGTTCTTC.

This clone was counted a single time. DNA for the CDR3: TGTGCCAGCAGCTTAGGGGCTAGAGAGACCCAGTACTTC. As protein: CASSLGARETQYF. V and J are TRBV7-3 and TRBJ2-5; weak D call: TRBD1 (5 bases). This CDR3 spans 13 amino acids. V was pared by 2 bases and J by 4 bases, with 8 bases between. Germline CDR1 reads SGHTA; CDR2 reads FQGTGA.

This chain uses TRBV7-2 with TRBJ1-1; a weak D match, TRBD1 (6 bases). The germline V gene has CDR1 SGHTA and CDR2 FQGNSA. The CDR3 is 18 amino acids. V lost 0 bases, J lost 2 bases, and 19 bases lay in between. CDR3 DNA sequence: TGTGCCAGCAGCTTAGCCCAGGCGGGGGCTTGGGTTAACACTGAAGCTTTCTTT. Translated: CASSLAQAGAWVNTEAFF.

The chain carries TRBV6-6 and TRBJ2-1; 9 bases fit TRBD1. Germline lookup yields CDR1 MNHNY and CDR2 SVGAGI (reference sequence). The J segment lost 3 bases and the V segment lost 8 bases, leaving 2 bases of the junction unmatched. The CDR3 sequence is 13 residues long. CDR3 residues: CASRDRDYNEQFF. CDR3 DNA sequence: TGTGCCAGCCGGGACAGGGACTACAATGAGCAGTTCTTC.